These 7 T cell receptor beta chains were sequenced from one sample in a study of esophageal squamous cell carcinoma under preoperative chemotherapy. TCRdb redid the calling of the PCR reads with MiXCR, one entry per CDR3 protein. The sample carries some 32,000 distinct CDR3 sequences, 40% to 60% recorded once. Regarding time point: after preoperative PTX-NDP chemotherapy. Sample acquisition took place from a patient given preoperative chemotherapy. Receptors were obtained from a human donor with esophageal squamous cell carcinoma. The donor label of this sample is uncertain.

The CDR3 reads CASGQDTQYF. Here the CDR3 DNA reads TGTGCCAGTGGGCAAGACACCCAGTACTTC. The chain employs TRBV6-2 or TRBV6-3 and TRBJ2-4; D is ambiguous. This CDR3 spans 10 amino acids. Germline CDR1 is MNHEY and CDR2 is SVGEGT. V lost 9 bases, J lost 13 bases, and 13 bases lay in between.

A few counts support this clonotype. The chain recombines TRBV5-4 with TRBJ2-5; weak D call: TRBD2 (5 bases). The CDR3 runs 14 residues. Germline CDR1 and CDR2: SGHNT and YYREEE (reference sequence). The ends were cut back, 0 bases at V and 3 bases at J, with 9 bases in the middle. The CDR3: CASSLGYGEETQYF. CDR3 nucleotide sequence: TGTGCCAGCAGCTTGGGGTACGGGGAAGAGACCCAGTACTTC. Full variable domain (rest looked up from reference TRBV5-4 and TRBJ2-5): ETGVTQSPTHLIKTRGQQVTLRCSSQSGHNTVSWYQQALGQGPQFIFQYYREEENGRGNFPPRFSGLQFPNYSSELNVNALELDDSALYLCASSLGYGEETQYFGPGTRLLVL.

In this sample, this clonotype turned up a few times. The rearrangement joins TRBV5-4 to TRBJ2-5; possibly TRBD1 or TRBD2 for D (5 bases each). The CDR3 length is 16 residues. V lost 4 bases and J lost 1, with 17 bases in between. CDR1 is SGHNT and CDR2 is YYREEE in the germline V gene (reference sequence). The CDR3 DNA reads as TGTGCCAGCAGCCGTCGCACTGACGGGGCCCAAGAGACCCAGTACTTC. Protein sequence: CASSRRTDGAQETQYF.

Note on this clonotype: The conserved closing phenylalanine or tryptophan is absent in this CDR3, likely reflecting a read error. The limits of the CDR3 on the DNA are not certain, so only TCRdb's listed CDR3 is given. The rearrangement links TRBV7-2 to TRBJ2-5; the listed D gene, TRBD2, was not tested against the DNA. The CDR3 totals 16 residues, both ends included. Germline CDR1 and CDR2: SGHTA and FQGNSA. The CDR3 sequence is CASSSGRGAAPETRLS.

This clonotype ranks as medium-sized. The chain is built from TRBV7-2 and TRBJ2-3; D is possibly TRBD2 (7 bases). Germline CDR1 is SGHTA and CDR2 is FQGNSA. Trimming removed 2 bases at V and 4 bases at J, with 19 bases between. The CDR3 covers 17 residues. For the CDR3, the DNA is TGTGCCAGCAGCTTATATGCACGGGGGGCGGTTCCAGATACGCAGTATTTT. Amino acid sequence: CASSLYARGAVPDTQYF.

The V call is TRBV4-3, the J call TRBJ2-1; D gene ambiguous. The germline V and J ends were trimmed by 0 bases and 1 base, with 10 bases remaining between them. This CDR3 region has 16 residues. Germline V gene lookup returns CDR1 LGHNA and CDR2 YSLEER. This chain's CDR3 is CASSQEVVGSYNEQFF. As DNA, the CDR3 is TGCGCCAGCAGCCAAGAAGTAGTGGGGTCCTACAATGAGCAGTTCTTC.

Details on this clonotype: At one boundary the junction diverges from the germline segment, which might be a read error. The V and J genes are TRBV6-1 and TRBJ2-3; D is perhaps TRBD1 or TRBD2 (6 bases each). Germline V gene lookup returns CDR1 MNHNS and CDR2 SASEGT. The CDR3 has 16 residues. The CDR3 reads CASRGNGGDDADTQYF. The CDR3 bases are TGTGCCAGCAGGGGCAACGGGGGCGACGACGCAGATACGCAGTACTTT.